Each of the 31 T cell receptor beta chains below was sequenced from the same sample in a study of PD-1 blockade in classical Hodgkin lymphoma. Repertoires were generated with immunoSEQ multiplex PCR, while TCRdb's copy carries only in-frame clones and drops some. The sample carries 75,000 to 95,000 clones, over 80% recorded once. Time point given: cycle 4 day 1 (C4D1), after five to seven weeks of nivolumab. With no exception, relapse followed autologous stem cell transplantation in all patients, and brentuximab vedotin exposure varied. Here the sequenced sample was peripheral blood mononuclear cells (PBMCs), taken before the fourth cycle of nivolumab. Source of these receptors: a human donor with classical Hodgkin lymphoma.

This sequence joins TRBV29-1 and TRBJ2-3; D uncertain. Germline CDR1 is SQVTM and CDR2 is ANQGSEA. This CDR3 spans 14 amino acids. The V and J ends lost 6 bases and 2 bases respectively, with 15 bases between them. This chain's CDR3 is CSVPRVGSTDTQYF. The CDR3 nucleotides are TGCAGCGTCCCCCGGGTGGGTTCCACAGATACGCAGTATTTT.

The rearrangement uses TRBV4-2 and TRBJ2-3; TRBD2 matches 15 bases. V dropped 5 bases and J dropped 2; count of bases not matched to a gene: 11. Germline V gene data show CDR1 as LGHNA and CDR2 as YNFKEQ. The CDR3 covers 19 residues. As DNA, the CDR3 is TGTGCCAGCAGCTTTCGGACTAGCGGGAGGGCCCGCCACACAGATACGCAGTATTTT. As protein: CASSFRTSGRARHTDTQYF.

V and J are TRBV15 and TRBJ2-2; 11 bases map to TRBD2. The J segment lost 7 bases and the V segment lost 0 bases, leaving 7 bases of the junction unmatched. The CDR3 is 17 residues long. CDR1 LNHNV and CDR2 YYDKDF come from the germline V gene (reference sequence). The CDR3 coding sequence is TGTGCCACCAGCAGAGATGATAGCGGGAGGGCCGGCGGGGAGCTGTTTTTT. Its protein product is CATSRDDSGRAGGELFF. Full variable domain (remainder filled in from reference TRBV15 and TRBJ2-2): DAMVIQNPRYQVTQFGKPVTLSCSQTLNHNVMYWYQQKSSQAPKLLFHYYDKDFNNEADTPDNFQSRRPNTSFCFLDIRSPGLGDTAMYLCATSRDDSGRAGGELFFGEGSRLTVL.

The V gene is TRBV4-3, the J gene TRBJ2-1; D remains ambiguous. Trimming removed 1 base from V and 5 bases from J, with 3 bases in between. Germline V gene lookup returns CDR1 LGHNA and CDR2 YSLEER. This CDR3 spans 12 amino acids. As DNA, the CDR3 is TGCGCCAGCAGCCAAGTAAACAATGAGCAGTTCTTC. This encodes CASSQVNNEQFF.

Of note for this clone: The same CDR3 is also encoded by other DNA sequences in this sample. V is TRBV5-1 and J is TRBJ1-1, with 11 bases that match TRBD1. The CDR3 runs 14 residues. Germline assignment: CDR1 SGHRS and CDR2 YFSETQ. V shed 4 bases, J shed 5 bases, and the junction held 4 bases outside the gene matches. CDR3 sequence: CASSRGTGGTEAFF. The CDR3 DNA reads TGCGCCAGCAGCCGTGGGACAGGGGGTACTGAAGCTTTCTTT.

The chain is built from TRBV13 and TRBJ1-1; 8 positions agree with TRBD1. J was trimmed by 7 bases and V by 5 bases; bases with no gene match: 15. This CDR3 is 16 amino acids long. CDR1 PRHDT and CDR2 FYEKMQ come from the germline V gene (reference sequence). This CDR3 is CASSRRGARGHIEAFF. For the CDR3, the DNA is TGTGCCAGCAGCCGACGGGGAGCCAGGGGGCATATTGAAGCTTTCTTT.

The rearrangement uses TRBV18 and TRBJ1-2; D may be TRBD1 (6 bases). V gave up 2 bases and J gave up 4 bases, with 14 bases separating them. The germline CDR1 and CDR2 sequences are KGHSH and LQKENI. The CDR3 runs 15 residues. CDR3 amino acids: CASSPFTGFSYGYTF. The CDR3 DNA reads as TGTGCCAGCTCACCATTCACAGGGTTTAGCTATGGCTACACCTTC.

A word on this clone: The junction departs from germline at one end; a sequencing error may be responsible. The chain has TRBV7-6 and TRBJ2-2; no definite D call. The CDR3 has 16 residues. The germline CDR1 and CDR2 sequences are SGHVS and FNYEAQ. CDR3 amino acids: CASSQRRPTNAGELFF. Written as DNA, the CDR3 is TGTGCCAGCAGCCAACGCCGCCCTACGAACGCCGGGGAGCTGTTTTTT. Using reference TRBV7-6 and TRBJ2-2 for the parts outside the CDR3, the full variable domain is GAGVSQSPRYKVTKRGQDVALRCDPISGHVSLYWYRQALGQGPEFLTYFNYEAQQDKSGLPNDRFSAERPEGSISTLTIQRTEQRDSAMYRCASSQRRPTNAGELFFGEGSRLTVL.

The chain links TRBV5-5 to TRBJ2-7, with D perhaps matching TRBD2 (6 bases). The germline gives CDR1 SGHKS, CDR2 YYEKEE (reference sequence). The CDR3 runs 15 residues. The V end was cut by 3 bases, the J end by 2 bases, with 15 bases between. CDR3 loop: CASSSLGLTTYEQYF. The CDR3 DNA follows: TGTGCCAGCAGCTCCTTGGGACTGACTACCTACGAGCAGTACTTC.

There are a few counts of this clone. This chain links TRBV28 with TRBJ1-1, with D possibly matching TRBD1 (5 bases). Germline CDR1 and CDR2: MDHEN and SYDVKM. V lost 10 bases and J 1 base, leaving 10 bases between the germline ends. This CDR3 has 12 amino acids. The CDR3 bases are TGTGCCACTTGGGGGTCGAACACTGAAGCTTTCTTT. It yields the protein CATWGSNTEAFF.

This clone was seen just once. The chain is built from TRBV30 and TRBJ2-7; TRBD1 or TRBD2 may be the D gene (5 bases each). In germline, CDR1 is GTSNPN, CDR2 SVGIG (reference sequence). Trimming took off 0 bases at V and 0 bases at J, with 15 bases between the two ends. The CDR3 sequence is 16 residues long. CDR3 protein: CAWSVPGYGGSYEQYF. The CDR3 DNA reads as TGTGCCTGGAGTGTCCCAGGGTACGGAGGCTCCTACGAGCAGTACTTC.

The genes are TRBV5-6 and TRBJ1-2, with D unclear. The CDR3 spans 14 residues. Germline V gene lookup returns CDR1 SGHDT and CDR2 YYEEEE. V was pared by 3 bases and J by 0 bases, with 9 bases between. CDR3 nucleotide sequence: TGTGCCAGCAGCTGGGGAGTAGCTAACTATGGCTACACCTTC. This translates into CASSWGVANYGYTF. The variable domain in full, completed from reference TRBV5-6 and TRBJ1-2, reads DAGVTQSPTHLIKTRGQQVTLRCSPKSGHDTVSWYQQALGQGPQFIFQYYEEEERQRGNFPDRFSGHQFPNYSSELNVNALLLGDSALYLCASSWGVANYGYTFGSGTRLTVV.

This clone was counted once. The chain uses TRBV7-6 and TRBJ2-3, with 8 nucleotides matching TRBD2. The V gene's germline CDR1 is SGHVS and CDR2 FNYEAQ. The V and J ends lost 0 bases and 6 bases, in that order; junction bases with no gene match: 11. This CDR3 is built from 17 residues. CDR3 residues: CASSLARASGLGDTQYF. Here the CDR3 DNA reads TGTGCCAGCAGCTTAGCGCGGGCTAGCGGGTTGGGGGATACGCAGTATTTT.

The V call is TRBV10-3, the J call TRBJ2-2; 8 bases align to TRBD2. The CDR3 contains 14 residues. Germline CDR1 is ENHRY and CDR2 is SYGVKD. V dropped 7 bases and J dropped 7; count of bases not matched to a gene: 8. The CDR3 region has the DNA TGTGCCATCACCCCGGTCGCGGGAGGCGGGGAGCTGTTTTTT. This translates into CAITPVAGGGELFF.

This chain connects TRBV10-3 to TRBJ2-7, with D possibly matching TRBD1 (6 bases). Germline CDR1 ENHRY, CDR2 SYGVKD. V shed 6 bases and J shed 0 bases, with 12 bases lying between them. This CDR3 has 14 residues. CDR3: CAISRQESSYEQYF. The CDR3, as DNA: TGTGCCATCAGCCGACAGGAAAGCTCCTACGAGCAGTACTTC.

The gene calls are TRBV18 and TRBJ1-5; D is unresolved. Per the germline V gene, CDR1 is KGHSH and CDR2 is LQKENI. CDR3 length equals 17 residues. The ends were cut back, 2 bases at V and 3 bases at J, with 17 bases in the middle. This chain's CDR3 is CASSPFSSQAINQPQHF. Here the CDR3 DNA reads TGTGCCAGCTCACCATTCTCCAGTCAGGCGATCAATCAGCCCCAGCATTTT.

This sequence joins TRBV19 and TRBJ2-7; the match to TRBD2 covers 8 bases. The junction had 8 bases not matched to a gene; V was cut back by 3 bases and J by 4 bases. CDR3 length equals 15 residues. Germline CDR1 is LNHDA and CDR2 is SQIVND (reference sequence). The CDR3 loop reads CASSISAGAGYEQYF. Written as DNA, the CDR3 is TGTGCCAGTAGTATTTCAGCGGGAGCAGGTTACGAGCAGTACTTC.

This rearrangement joins TRBV6-5 to TRBJ1-1, with D perhaps TRBD1 (5 bases). The CDR3 loop spans 13 amino acids. CDR1 and CDR2 from the germline V gene are MNHEY and SVGAGI. The germline V and J ends were trimmed by 8 bases and 11 bases, with 21 bases remaining between them. Written as DNA, the CDR3 is TGTGCCAGCCGGGCCCCAGGGCAGGGAGCGGCTTTCTTT. It codes for CASRAPGQGAAFF.

The gene calls are TRBV30 and TRBJ2-2; D is unclear. Germline CDR1 reads GTSNPN; CDR2 reads SVGIG (reference sequence). The CDR3 has 13 amino acids. Trimming cost V 4 bases and J 2 bases, with 8 bases left between them. The CDR3 coding sequence is TGTGCCTGGAACCCTCTCAACACCGGGGAGCTGTTTTTT. The encoded protein is CAWNPLNTGELFF. The variable domain in full, with the rest retrieved from reference TRBV30 and TRBJ2-2, is SQTIHQWPATLVQPVGSPLSLECTVEGTSNPNLYWYRQAAGRGLQLLFYSVGIGQISSEVPQNLSASRPQDRQFILSSKKLLLSDSGFYLCAWNPLNTGELFFGEGSRLTVL.

The rearrangement joins TRBV6-1 to TRBJ2-7; 9 bases fit TRBD2. This CDR3 is 14 amino acids long. The junction had 3 bases not matched to a gene; V was cut back by 5 bases and J by 1 base. The germline V gene encodes CDR1 MNHNS and CDR2 SASEGT. The CDR3 reads CASSIAGESYEQYF. For the CDR3, the DNA is TGTGCCAGCAGTATAGCGGGAGAGTCCTACGAGCAGTACTTC.

This clone appeared a few times. The chain couples TRBV19 to TRBJ1-4; D unresolved. This CDR3 has 13 amino acids. Trimming cost V 5 bases and J 7 bases, with 11 bases left between them. CDR1 is LNHDA and CDR2 is SQIVND in the germline V gene (reference sequence). As DNA, the CDR3 is TGTGCCAGTAGTCCCAGGTCCTTTGAAAAACTGTTTTTT. This translates into CASSPRSFEKLFF.

This chain links TRBV11-2 with TRBJ2-7; D may be TRBD2 (7 bases). V dropped 0 bases and J dropped 3 bases, with 12 bases sitting between them. The CDR3 has 15 residues. Germline CDR1 and CDR2: SGHAT and FQNNGV. The CDR3 region is CASSLEAGAHYEQYF. The CDR3 DNA reads as TGTGCCAGCAGCTTAGAGGCGGGGGCTCACTACGAGCAGTACTTC.

The chain employs TRBV27 and TRBJ2-5; D uncertain. The V gene lost 3 bases and the J gene lost 5 bases, with 10 bases spanning the gap. CDR1 MNHEY and CDR2 SMNVEV come from the germline V gene (reference sequence). There are 13 residues in the CDR3. CDR3 loop: CASSFRSPETQYF. The CDR3 DNA is TGTGCCAGCAGTTTTAGGTCTCCGGAGACCCAGTACTTC.

V and J are TRBV19 and TRBJ2-3; 8 bases are shared with TRBD2. J was trimmed by 2 bases and V by 3 bases; bases with no gene match: 7. The CDR3 extends over 16 amino acids. The germline V gene has CDR1 LNHDA and CDR2 SQIVND (reference sequence). The CDR3 sequence: CASSMLASGPTDTQYF. CDR3 nucleotide sequence: TGTGCCAGTAGTATGTTGGCTAGCGGGCCCACAGATACGCAGTATTTT.

This clone has more than one count but fewer than ten. This sequence joins TRBV7-2 and TRBJ1-2; D gene uncertain. Germline V lookup: CDR1 SGHTA, CDR2 FQGNSA. This CDR3 is 15 amino acids long. Deletions cut 5 bases from V and 2 bases from J, with 15 bases between. Here the CDR3 reads CASSPLTVGNYGYTF. The CDR3 bases are TGTGCCAGCAGCCCTCTCACCGTCGGGAACTATGGCTACACCTTC.

The chain is built from TRBV7-2 and TRBJ2-1; D gene ambiguous. CDR1 and CDR2 from the germline V gene are SGHTA and FQGNSA. The CDR3 sequence is 13 residues long. V shed 1 base and J shed 9 bases, with 10 bases lying between them. CDR3 sequence (DNA): TGTGCCAGCAGCTTAGGCCTTCTCCCTGAGCAGTTCTTC. Its translation: CASSLGLLPEQFF.

The chain combines TRBV7-2 with TRBJ2-7, with a weak D call TRBD2 (6 bases). Between the trimmed V and J ends, which lost 4 bases and 2 bases, there was a span of 12 bases. The CDR3 contains 14 residues. CDR1 is SGHTA and CDR2 is FQGNSA in the germline V gene. CDR3 residues: CASSSGTGTYEQYF. In nucleotides, the CDR3 is TGTGCCAGCAGCTCCGGGACTGGGACCTACGAGCAGTACTTC.

This clone is categorized as medium-sized. V gene TRBV7-9 combines with J gene TRBJ1-4; no clear D gene. The CDR3 is made up of 16 amino acids. V lost 0 bases to trimming and J lost 5 bases, with 13 bases between them. Per the germline V gene, CDR1 is SEHNR and CDR2 is FQNEAQ (reference sequence). CDR3 sequence: CASSLAVRRENEKLFF. For the CDR3, the DNA is TGTGCCAGCAGCTTAGCTGTGAGGCGGGAGAATGAAAAACTGTTTTTT. Full variable domain (outside the CDR3, taken from reference TRBV7-9 and TRBJ1-4): DTGVSQNPRHKITKRGQNVTFRCDPISEHNRLYWYRQTLGQGPEFLTYFQNEAQLEKSRLLSDRFSAERPKGSFSTLEIQRTEQGDSAMYLCASSLAVRRENEKLFFGSGTQLSVL.

This clone was observed once. The chain joins TRBV7-2 to TRBJ1-1, with D possibly matching TRBD1 (5 bases). The CDR3 runs to 15 residues. CDR1 and CDR2 (germline): SGHTA, FQGNSA. Between the trimmed V and J ends, which lost 5 bases and 0 bases, there was a span of 13 bases. CDR3 loop: CASSGTGGMNTEAFF. In nucleotides, the CDR3 is TGTGCCAGCAGCGGAACGGGGGGAATGAACACTGAAGCTTTCTTT.

V gene TRBV5-1 combines with J gene TRBJ2-3; TRBD2 agrees at 8 bases. This CDR3 is built from 16 residues. V was clipped by 5 bases and J by 2 bases; unmatched bases: 10. The germline gives CDR1 SGHRS, CDR2 YFSETQ. Here the CDR3 reads CASSWGLAGITDTQYF. Here the CDR3 DNA reads TGCGCCAGCAGTTGGGGTTTAGCGGGAATCACAGATACGCAGTATTTT.

V and J are TRBV7-8 and TRBJ2-2; D remains unclear. Germline-derived CDR1 and CDR2 are SGHVS and FQNEAQ. The CDR3 covers 15 residues. Deletions cut 2 bases from V and 0 bases from J, with 7 bases between. In DNA, the CDR3 is TGTGCCAGCAGCTTAATGGGATCGAACACCGGGGAGCTGTTTTTT. Encoded protein: CASSLMGSNTGELFF.